This T cell receptor (beta chain) was sequenced for a study of T cells in Graves' hyperthyroidism and ophthalmopathy (dated by TCRdb to the late 2010s). Context from the whole study: Peripheral blood was collected at initial diagnosis, before any treatment. For training and testing, the 100 or so patients in the discovery cohort were randomly divided in a 7:3 ratio. Prospective prediction of ophthalmopathy was tested in an independent validation cohort consisting of 18 to 20 hyperthyroidism patients and over 15 patients who later progressed to ophthalmopathy. Once sampling was done, hyperthyroidism patients were given methimazole at a starting dose of 30 mg daily, whereas ophthalmopathy patients were given high-dose intravenous methylprednisolone. To identify TCR V-J signatures that set the groups apart, the researchers used a discovery cohort of about a hundred patients, made up of under 50 with Graves' ophthalmopathy and some 55 with stable Graves' hyperthyroidism. The study also compared thyroid tissue and blood T-cell repertoires from about six Graves' hyperthyroidism patients. TCR Vbeta CDR3 sequencing of 140 or so peripheral blood samples (roughly 41 ophthalmopathy, 75 hyperthyroidism and approximately 17 progressor patients) is reported in the paper. On the study overall, not on this receptor specifically: Most expanded thyroid clonotypes (frequency above 0.001) were also found in blood, which suggests that blood repertoires may mirror thyroid immune responses. No statistical method was used to fix the sample size in advance, and group allocation was not hidden from the investigators. A model built on a 13 V-J signature distinguished ophthalmopathy from stable hyperthyroidism, reaching roughly 88% sensitivity and about 81% specificity in cross-validation and 80%/75% in testing. In validation, progression to ophthalmopathy was predicted by the model with 70.59% sensitivity and roughly 76% specificity, a median of approximately 6.5 months before onset.

Moderately to severely active disease, a Clinical Activity Score of at least 3, a NOSPECS grade of at least 4, and a duration under 3 months were present in ophthalmopathy patients. The study excluded patients with uncontrolled infections, other autoimmune diseases, pregnancy or lactation. Diagnoses were based on clinical symptoms, serum thyroxine and TRAb, thyroid ultrasound and orbital computed tomography. PBMCs were separated from roughly 10 ml of fresh peripheral blood using Ficoll-Paque density gradient centrifugation. Total RNA was extracted using Trizol reagent, and RNA quality was assessed on an Agilent 2100 Bioanalyzer. The CDR3 covers 16 residues, taking in both the cysteine and the phenylalanine. The retained sequence is limited to the CDR3, 48 bases, with the frame set at the first base. The CDR1 and CDR2 encoded by the germline V gene are MDHEN and SYDVKM. Unmatched junction bases come to 7, with V trimmed by 6 bases and J by 5 bases.

This clonotype showed up many times. Its specific antigen is unknown. One base away there is no much larger clone; base qualities are not given. TCR beta CDR3 regions were amplified from RNA transcripts. The first round of RT-PCR for the TCR CDR3 was performed with the HTBI primer set and the Qiagen OneStep RT-PCR kit. Libraries were constructed in a second round of multiplex PCR, after which size selection and purification were carried out. Sequencing of the libraries was done on an Illumina HiSeq2000 using paired-end 100 bp reads. The published analysis was carried out like this. SOAPnuke was used to process the raw data, throwing out any read that contained adapters or uncalled bases, had a mean Phred below 15, or lacked an exact constant-primer or identifier match. High-quality paired reads were merged using COPE v1.2.5, and each unique nucleotide sequence was defined as a clonotype. Clonotypes were aligned to IMGT TRBV, TRBD and TRBJ reference segments using MiTCR v1.1. Analysis was restricted to V-J combinations with a frequency above 0.0001, which covered 99.2% of repertoires. The TCS score was defined as the ratio of F50 (clonal expansion) to E x V (chaos), calculated using BLOSUM62-based TCRdist between CDR3 peptides within each V-J. Welch's t-statistics and random forest reduced roughly 530 V-J features to 13, which were used in a naive Bayes classifier (R e1071). Starting from the raw public reads, TCRdb applied fastp trimming at Q25, assembled clones with MiXCR and retained in-frame beta chains. A single entry per CDR3 protein holds the most common genes and DNA from its merged rows. The V and J calls here are based on TCRdb, not the publication. Across this sample there are a few hundred thousand distinct CDR3 sequences, with 15% to 20% seen only once. Of the sample, 15% to 18% falls within the top ten clones.

Sequenced sample: blood. The receptor was isolated from a woman aged 40 to 50 with Graves' ophthalmopathy. The chain joins TRBV28 to TRBJ2-2, with 12 junctional bases fitting TRBD2. The nucleotide sequence is TGTGCCAGCAGAAAGGAAGGGACTAGCGGGACCGGGGAGCTGTTTTTT. Translation gives CASRKEGTSGTGELFF.